Sequencing of this T cell receptor beta chain was carried out in a study of blood T cell repertoires in COVID-19. On the study more broadly: Material from acute and convalescent COVID-19 was sourced from the United States, Italy and Spain.

Per germline, CDR1 SGHRS and CDR2 YFSETQ. The CDR3 is 15 residues long. V gave up 0 bases and J gave up 6 bases, with 15 bases separating them. The repertoire was sequenced with immunoSEQ multiplex PCR; TCRdb's copy has only in-frame clones and lacks some. Among approximately 100,000 clones listed, 69% were seen once. This chain uses TRBV5-1 with TRBJ1-2; D might be TRBD1 (5 bases). Material: peripheral blood. This TCR was sampled from an elderly man with acute or convalescent COVID-19. CDR3 in amino acids: CASSLEGRPRNGYTF. CDR3 bases: TGCGCCAGCAGCTTGGAGGGGCGGCCTCGCAATGGCTACACCTTC.